These 32 T cell receptor beta chains were sequenced from one sample in a study of graft-versus-host responses after intestinal transplantation. Their specific antigens are unknown. Libraries were prepared by immunoSEQ multiplex PCR; TCRdb keeps only in-frame clonotypes and omits some of them. The sample shows 90,000 or so clones, approximately 80% of them seen only once. Sequenced here: unstimulated CD4+ T cells sorted from spleen or lymph node cells, sampled before intestinal transplant. The source of these receptors is a human donor who received an intestinal transplant.

The chain has TRBV6-1 and TRBJ1-3; D possibly corresponds to TRBD1 (5 bases). V lost 6 bases, J lost 0 bases, and 6 bases lay in between. The CDR3 spans 13 residues. Germline CDR1 reads MNHNS; CDR2 reads SASEGT. The CDR3 nucleotides are TGTGCCAGCAGGACAGCCTCTGGAAACACCATATATTTT. Encoded protein: CASRTASGNTIYF.

This rearrangement joins TRBV6-1 to TRBJ1-2, with D unclear. CDR1 and CDR2 from the germline V gene are MNHNS and SASEGT. The CDR3 sequence is 13 residues long. The germline V and J ends were trimmed by 6 bases and 2 bases, with 10 bases remaining between them. The CDR3 region is CASRQTGNYGYTF. DNA for the CDR3: TGTGCCAGCAGACAGACGGGAAACTATGGCTACACCTTC.

The V call is TRBV28, the J call TRBJ1-5, with 10 bases aligning to TRBD1. There are 15 residues in the CDR3. Germline lookup yields CDR1 MDHEN and CDR2 SYDVKM. J gave up 4 bases and V 3 bases, and 3 bases lay outside the gene matches. CDR3 DNA: TGTGCCAGCAGTTTCCTGGGACAGGGGAATCAGCCCCAGCATTTT. Amino acids: CASSFLGQGNQPQHF.

This sequence joins TRBV29-1 and TRBJ1-1; tentatively, D is TRBD1 (6 bases). Trimming removed 6 bases from V and 4 bases from J, with 15 bases in between. CDR3 size: 13 residues. Germline V gene lookup returns CDR1 SQVTM and CDR2 ANQGSEA. CDR3 DNA sequence: TGCAGCGTCGGAACAGGGTCGGGCACTGAAGCTTTCTTT. Translation gives CSVGTGSGTEAFF.

The rearrangement links TRBV5-1 to TRBJ2-3; the match to TRBD2 covers 9 bases. V shed 0 bases and J 2 bases; nucleotides not matched to a gene: 4. The CDR3 spans 16 residues. Germline assignment: CDR1 SGHRS and CDR2 YFSETQ. The CDR3 is CASSLVAGAYTDTQYF. In nucleotides, the CDR3 is TGCGCCAGCAGCTTGGTAGCGGGGGCGTACACAGATACGCAGTATTTT.

This sequence joins TRBV7-9 and TRBJ1-1; possible D gene TRBD1, 5 bases. CDR3 length: 16 amino acids. The germline CDR1 and CDR2 sequences are SEHNR and FQNEAQ (reference sequence). The V end was cut by 5 bases, the J end by 3 bases, with 19 bases between. This CDR3 reads CASSPSVGALYTEAFF. CDR3 coding DNA: TGTGCCAGCAGCCCTAGCGTAGGGGCGTTATACACTGAAGCTTTCTTT.

The chain has TRBV7-2 and TRBJ2-7; D uncertain. The germline gives CDR1 SGHTA, CDR2 FQGNSA. This CDR3 spans 13 amino acids. Trimming cost V 3 bases and J 3 bases, with 9 bases left between them. CDR3 DNA: TGTGCCAGCAGCTTCAGATCCCGCTACGAGCAGTACTTC. Its protein is CASSFRSRYEQYF. Variable domain in full (rest from reference TRBV7-2 and TRBJ2-7): GAGVSQSPSNKVTEKGKDVELRCDPISGHTALYWYRQSLGQGLEFLIYFQGNSAPDKSGLPSDRFSAERTGGSVSTLTIQRTQQEDSAVYLCASSFRSRYEQYFGPGTRLTVT.

This sequence joins TRBV27 and TRBJ2-1; 9 bases match TRBD1. J was trimmed by 6 bases and V by 5 bases; bases with no gene match: 17. The length of the CDR3 is 18 residues. Germline assignment: CDR1 MNHEY and CDR2 SMNVEV (reference sequence). This CDR3 reads CASSPNFWGTGLFNEQFF. The CDR3 region has the DNA TGTGCCAGCAGTCCTAATTTCTGGGGGACAGGGCTTTTCAATGAGCAGTTCTTC.

This clone was seen only a few times. This chain links TRBV29-1 with TRBJ2-7; possible D gene TRBD1, 6 bases. V lost 7 bases to trimming and J lost 2 bases, with 15 bases between them. The CDR3 length is 13 residues. Germline V gene data show CDR1 as SQVTM and CDR2 as ANQGSEA. Here the CDR3 DNA reads TGCAGCGCCTTTTGGGACATGACCTACGAGCAGTACTTC. As protein: CSAFWDMTYEQYF.

The chain is built from TRBV15 and TRBJ2-5; 7 bases line up with TRBD1. The CDR3 length is 15 residues. CDR1 and CDR2 (germline): LNHNV, YYDKDF (reference sequence). V shed 0 bases, J shed 7 bases, and the junction held 8 bases outside the gene matches. As DNA, the CDR3 is TGTGCCACCAGCAGAGAGGGTAGACAGGGTGGGACCCAGTACTTC. As protein: CATSREGRQGGTQYF.

The genes are TRBV27 and TRBJ2-1; the D gene is possibly TRBD1 (6 bases). In germline, CDR1 is MNHEY, CDR2 SMNVEV (reference sequence). The CDR3 is 15 amino acids. Trimming took 4 bases from V and 2 from J, leaving 12 bases between them. This chain's CDR3 is CASSSSRGTYNEQFF. As DNA, the CDR3 is TGTGCCAGCAGTTCATCTAGGGGGACCTACAATGAGCAGTTCTTC.

This rearrangement joins TRBV9 to TRBJ2-2; D is possibly TRBD1 (7 bases). The V and J ends lost 4 bases and 5 bases respectively, with 15 bases between them. Germline CDR1 and CDR2: SGDLS and YYNGEE. The CDR3 covers 15 residues. The CDR3 nucleotides are TGTGCCAGCAGCCCTCGGACAGGAGGGACCGGGGAGCTGTTTTTT. This codes for CASSPRTGGTGELFF.

This clone is a singleton in its sample. This chain connects TRBV4-1 to TRBJ2-3, with D uncertain. Germline V lookup: CDR1 MGHRA, CDR2 YSYEKL. V shed 1 base and J shed 1 base, with 9 bases lying between them. The CDR3 loop spans 15 amino acids. The DNA for the CDR3 is TGCGCCAGCAGCCAAGTGTGGCGGCGCACAGATACGCAGTATTTT. This sequence encodes CASSQVWRRTDTQYF.

In DNA form, the CDR3 reads TGTGCCAGCAGTCTCCGGGACAGGGGAAACAATGAGCAGTTCTTC. This translates into CASSLRDRGNNEQFF. The chain has TRBV7-2 and TRBJ2-1; 10 bases agree with TRBD1. After removal of 6 bases from V and 5 bases from J, the junction contained 7 bases not matched to a gene. The CDR3 spans 15 residues. CDR1 SGHTA and CDR2 FQGNSA come from the germline V gene.

This clone appeared once. Additional DNA sequences in this sample encode the identical CDR3. CDR3 region: CASSSGTGGTGELFF. The CDR3, as DNA: TGTGCCAGCAGCTCCGGGACAGGGGGGACCGGGGAGCTGTTTTTT. The genes are TRBV5-4 and TRBJ2-2, with 11 bases fitting TRBD1. Per germline, CDR1 SGHNT and CDR2 YYREEE (reference sequence). This CDR3 contains 15 residues. Unmatched junction bases numbered 3, after V lost 3 bases and J lost 5 bases. Full variable domain (outside the CDR3, taken from reference TRBV5-4 and TRBJ2-2): ETGVTQSPTHLIKTRGQQVTLRCSSQSGHNTVSWYQQALGQGPQFIFQYYREEENGRGNFPPRFSGLQFPNYSSELNVNALELDDSALYLCASSSGTGGTGELFFGEGSRLTVL.

The rearrangement joins TRBV28 to TRBJ1-2; tentative D call: TRBD1 (6 bases). The CDR3 covers 13 residues. The V end was cut by 2 bases, the J end by 5 bases, with 9 bases between. Per the germline V gene, CDR1 is MDHEN and CDR2 is SYDVKM. DNA of the CDR3: TGTGCCAGCAGTTTAGCACAGGGTTATGGCTACACCTTC. The encoded protein is CASSLAQGYGYTF.

This clone was found once. The gene calls are TRBV29-1 and TRBJ2-5; 12 nucleotides align to TRBD2. The CDR3 spans 16 residues. The V gene's germline CDR1 is SQVTM and CDR2 ANQGSEA. After removal of 5 bases from V and 3 bases from J, the junction contained 10 bases not matched to a gene. The CDR3 loop is CSVPQGGLAGKETQYF. The CDR3 DNA follows: TGCAGCGTTCCCCAAGGGGGACTAGCGGGCAAAGAGACCCAGTACTTC.

This clone was found a few times. Different DNA sequences within this sample yield the same CDR3. V usage is TRBV5-1 and J usage is TRBJ1-1, with 8 bases lining up with TRBD1. Germline V gene sequence: CDR1 SGHRS, CDR2 YFSETQ. The V segment lost 4 bases and the J segment 1 base; nucleotides outside the gene matches: 3. CDR3 length equals 14 residues. Here the CDR3 DNA reads TGCGCCAGCAGCCCGGGGACAGGGAACACTGAAGCTTTCTTT. Translated, it gives CASSPGTGNTEAFF.

This chain links TRBV7-9 with TRBJ2-3, with 12 bases fitting TRBD1. Germline assignment: CDR1 SEHNR and CDR2 FQNEAQ (reference sequence). The trim removed 5 bases at V and 4 bases at J, leaving 7 bases unmatched. The CDR3 contains 16 residues. The CDR3 spells CASSRAGTGGPDTQYF. The CDR3 DNA reads TGTGCCAGCAGCCGAGCCGGGACAGGGGGCCCAGATACGCAGTATTTT.

V is TRBV2 and J is TRBJ2-7, with TRBD2 as a possible D gene (5 bases). The CDR3 is 14 residues long. V gave up 5 bases and J gave up 0 bases, with 11 bases separating them. Germline V lookup: CDR1 SNHLY, CDR2 FYNNEI. CDR3 loop: CASSPQRNSYEQYF. DNA for the CDR3: TGTGCCAGCAGTCCCCAGCGGAACTCCTACGAGCAGTACTTC.

The V gene is TRBV4-3, the J gene TRBJ2-7; D gene unclear. The V end lost 4 bases, the J end lost 4 bases, and 17 bases lay between the germline ends. The germline CDR1 and CDR2 sequences are LGHNA and YSLEER. The CDR3 covers 15 residues. For the CDR3, the DNA is TGCGCCAGCAGCCCCCTTCACCTACCCCAATACGAGCAGTACTTC. Protein sequence: CASSPLHLPQYEQYF.

The rearrangement links TRBV15 to TRBJ2-7; TRBD1 might be the D (5 bases). CDR3 length: 17 residues. V dropped 0 bases and J dropped 6 bases, with 21 bases sitting between them. Germline-derived CDR1 and CDR2 are LNHNV and YYDKDF (reference sequence). In DNA, the CDR3 is TGTGCCACCAGCAGAGATGAGTTGGGGCGGCCGGGTTTCGAGCAGTACTTC. This gives the protein CATSRDELGRPGFEQYF. Full variable domain (rest looked up from reference TRBV15 and TRBJ2-7): DAMVIQNPRYQVTQFGKPVTLSCSQTLNHNVMYWYQQKSSQAPKLLFHYYDKDFNNEADTPDNFQSRRPNTSFCFLDIRSPGLGDTAMYLCATSRDELGRPGFEQYFGPGTRLTVT.

This sequence joins TRBV2 and TRBJ1-1; 7 bases agree with TRBD1. Germline-derived CDR1 and CDR2 are SNHLY and FYNNEI. With V trimmed by 8 bases and J by 5 bases, 11 bases remained unmatched. The CDR3 is 14 amino acids. Here the CDR3 DNA reads TGTGCCAGCGGTTGGGCAGGGGGGACTACTGAAGCTTTCTTT. Protein: CASGWAGGTTEAFF.

This clone has a single count. J is TRBJ2-5 and V is TRBV5-4; 10 nucleotides line up with TRBD2. The CDR3 consists of 15 residues. CDR1 is SGHNT, CDR2 YYREEE, per germline (reference sequence). With 5 bases clipped from V and 5 bases from J, the junction kept 9 bases outside the gene matches. In DNA, the CDR3 is TGTGCCAGCAGTTCTTTAGCGGGGGGTACGGAGACCCAGTACTTC. Residues: CASSSLAGGTETQYF.

V usage is TRBV7-8 and J usage is TRBJ2-2; weak D call: TRBD2 (5 bases). This CDR3 has 14 residues. The germline V and J ends were trimmed by 3 bases and 10 bases, with 15 bases remaining between them. Germline CDR1 is SGHVS and CDR2 is FQNEAQ. The CDR3 protein is CASSFWASLEELFF. DNA of the CDR3: TGTGCCAGCAGCTTCTGGGCTAGCCTGGAGGAGCTGTTTTTT.

The chain employs TRBV5-1 and TRBJ2-3, with 8 positions matching TRBD2. Germline V lookup: CDR1 SGHRS, CDR2 YFSETQ. This CDR3 is built from 13 residues. With V trimmed by 9 bases and J by 0 bases, 3 bases remained unmatched. CDR3 bases: TGCGCCACCGGGAGGGAAAGCACAGATACGCAGTATTTT. Protein product: CATGRESTDTQYF.

The J gene is TRBJ2-7, the V gene TRBV29-1, with 10 bases identical to TRBD2. The germline V gene has CDR1 SQVTM and CDR2 ANQGSEA. The CDR3 totals 17 residues. V lost 1 base to trimming and J lost 4 bases; unmatched junction nucleotides: 13. In DNA, the CDR3 is TGCAGCGTTGAAGCGAGACTAGCGGGCCTCACACTTTACGAGCAGTACTTC. Translated, it gives CSVEARLAGLTLYEQYF.

Regarding this clone: Different DNA sequences within this sample yield the same CDR3. The chain links TRBV5-1 to TRBJ1-5; 7 bases agree with TRBD1. There are 14 residues in the CDR3. Germline lookup yields CDR1 SGHRS and CDR2 YFSETQ. Losses at the gene ends were 4 bases for V and 3 bases for J; bases not matched to a gene: 4. The CDR3 spells CASSPGQSNQPQHF. The CDR3 DNA reads TGCGCCAGCAGCCCGGGACAGTCCAATCAGCCCCAGCATTTT.

J is TRBJ1-2 and V is TRBV28, with unresolved D. The CDR3 length is 14 residues. V was pared by 6 bases and J by 4 bases, with 15 bases between. In germline, CDR1 is MDHEN, CDR2 SYDVKM. CDR3: CASSSPPRGYGYTF. In nucleotides, the CDR3 is TGTGCCAGCAGCTCCCCCCCCCGGGGCTATGGCTACACCTTC.

The chain links TRBV9 to TRBJ2-7; 9 nucleotides line up with TRBD1. The CDR3 consists of 15 residues. V dropped 2 bases and J dropped 1; count of bases not matched to a gene: 4. The germline gives CDR1 SGDLS, CDR2 YYNGEE. The CDR3 region has the DNA TGTGCCAGCAGCGTTGGGACAGGGCCGTCCTACGAGCAGTACTTC. Its protein is CASSVGTGPSYEQYF.

This clone was seen only a few times. The V and J genes are TRBV18 and TRBJ2-5, with 10 bases lining up with TRBD2. Germline V gene sequence: CDR1 KGHSH, CDR2 LQKENI. Trimming removed 2 bases from V and 5 bases from J; junction bases left unmatched: 5. CDR3 length: 15 residues. The CDR3 region is CASSPASGSRETQYF. The CDR3 nucleotides read TGTGCCAGCTCACCAGCTAGCGGGAGTCGTGAGACCCAGTACTTC. Using reference TRBV18 and TRBJ2-5 for the parts outside the CDR3, the full variable domain is NAGVMQNPRHLVRRRGQEARLRCSPMKGHSHVYWYRQLPEEGLKFMVYLQKENIIDESGMPKERFSAEFPKEGPSILRIQQVVRGDSAAYFCASSPASGSRETQYFGPGTRLLVL.

This clone was seen only once. The V and J genes are TRBV19 and TRBJ1-1, with no clear D. V lost 7 bases and J lost 2, with 17 bases in between. This CDR3 has 15 residues. CDR1 and CDR2 from the germline V gene are LNHDA and SQIVND (reference sequence). CDR3 residues: CASNPANRGNTEAFF. CDR3 nucleotides: TGTGCCAGTAATCCCGCGAATAGAGGAAACACTGAAGCTTTCTTT.